This T cell receptor beta chain was sequenced for a study of OX40 agonist ivuxolimab in advanced cancers. Across the whole study: Partial responses, seen in three patients, involved one hepatocellular carcinoma and two cutaneous melanomas.

V shed 4 bases and J 7 bases; nucleotides not matched to a gene: 3. This CDR3 has 15 amino acids. Per the germline V gene, CDR1 is SGHAT and CDR2 is FQNNGV. Study observations and caveats: At doses 0.1 to 3.0 mg/kg, CD4+ and CD8+ clones expanded.

Measured with immunoSEQ multiplex PCR; TCRdb has only the in-frame clones, and not every one. There are tens of thousands of clones in the sample; 60% to 80% occur only once, and more than 2.5% lies in the top ten. This clone has only a few counts. The antigen remains unidentified. Patients with autoimmune history or systemic immunosuppression were excluded. Here the sequenced sample was CD4+ or CD8+ T cells sorted from blood, taken in a trial of the OX40 agonist ivuxolimab. The source of this sequence is an adult with an advanced solid tumor such as melanoma, head and neck, liver or kidney cancer. This sequence joins TRBV11-2 and TRBJ2-1, with TRBD2 matching 14 bases. CDR3 coding DNA: TGTGCCAGCAGCTCCGGGACTAGCGGGAGTAATGAGCAGTTCTTC. Translating it yields CASSSGTSGSNEQFF.